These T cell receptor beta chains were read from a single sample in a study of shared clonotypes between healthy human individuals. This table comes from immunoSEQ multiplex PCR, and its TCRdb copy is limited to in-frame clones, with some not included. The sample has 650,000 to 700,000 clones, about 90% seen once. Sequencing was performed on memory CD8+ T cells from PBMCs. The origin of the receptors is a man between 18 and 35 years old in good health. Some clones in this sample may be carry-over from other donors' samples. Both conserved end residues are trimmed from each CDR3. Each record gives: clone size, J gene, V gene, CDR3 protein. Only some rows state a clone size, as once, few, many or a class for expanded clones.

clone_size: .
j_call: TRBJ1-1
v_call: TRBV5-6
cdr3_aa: ASTLMSGQGAGEAF

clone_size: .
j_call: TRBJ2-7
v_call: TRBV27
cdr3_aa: ASSPTVAGVYEQY

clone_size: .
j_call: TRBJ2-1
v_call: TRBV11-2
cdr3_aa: ASSPARGSYNEQF

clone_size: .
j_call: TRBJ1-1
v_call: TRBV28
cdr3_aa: ASTTWGTGGRNTEAF

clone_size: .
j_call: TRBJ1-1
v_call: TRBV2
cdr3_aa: ASSVGGGGTAAEAF

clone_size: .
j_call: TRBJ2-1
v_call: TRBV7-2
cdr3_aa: ASSQAFWDPQGEQF

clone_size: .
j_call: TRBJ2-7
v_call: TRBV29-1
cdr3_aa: SAVTGIHEQY

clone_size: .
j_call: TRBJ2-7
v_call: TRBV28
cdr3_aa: ASSFYRDSYEQY

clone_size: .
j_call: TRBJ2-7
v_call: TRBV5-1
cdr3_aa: ASSLRPEAYEQY

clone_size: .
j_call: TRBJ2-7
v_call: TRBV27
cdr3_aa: ASSLGPGTSSHEQY

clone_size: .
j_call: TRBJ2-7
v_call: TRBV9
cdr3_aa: ASSVAAENSYEQY

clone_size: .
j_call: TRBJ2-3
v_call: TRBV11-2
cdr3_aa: ASSLLGRGVDTQY

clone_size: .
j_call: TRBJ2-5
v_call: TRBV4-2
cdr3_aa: ASSQGARETQY

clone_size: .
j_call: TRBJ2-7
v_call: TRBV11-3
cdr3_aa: ASSSSGPGDSYEQY

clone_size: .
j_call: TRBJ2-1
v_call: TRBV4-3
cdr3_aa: ASSQDLGAEMVDEQF

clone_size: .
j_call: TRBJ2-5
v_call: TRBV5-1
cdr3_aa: ASSFSGTPGETQY

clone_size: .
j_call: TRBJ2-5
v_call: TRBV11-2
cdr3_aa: ASSPPLRGFSGETQY

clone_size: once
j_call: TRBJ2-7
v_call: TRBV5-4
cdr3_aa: ASSLGASGTLSYEQY

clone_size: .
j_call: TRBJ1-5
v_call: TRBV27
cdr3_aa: ASSPQGNQPQH

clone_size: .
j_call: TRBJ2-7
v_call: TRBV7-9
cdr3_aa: ASSFAGGPGEQY

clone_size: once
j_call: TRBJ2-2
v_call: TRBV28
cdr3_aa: ASIHDRGKNTGELF

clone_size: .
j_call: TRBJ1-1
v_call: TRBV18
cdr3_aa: ASSPGRANTEAF

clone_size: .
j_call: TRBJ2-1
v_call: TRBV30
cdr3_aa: AWTSLYNEQF

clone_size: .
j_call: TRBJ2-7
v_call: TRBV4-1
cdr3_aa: ASSQKGGVGYEQY

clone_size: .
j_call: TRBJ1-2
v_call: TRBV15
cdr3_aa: ATSSHRGNNYGYT

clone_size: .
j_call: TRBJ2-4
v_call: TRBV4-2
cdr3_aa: ASSQIRDRGPLAKNIQY

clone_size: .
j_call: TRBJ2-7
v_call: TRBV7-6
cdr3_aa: ASSTGQGAIYEQY

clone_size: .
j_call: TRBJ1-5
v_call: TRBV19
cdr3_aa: ASSIGAGIIHSNQPQH

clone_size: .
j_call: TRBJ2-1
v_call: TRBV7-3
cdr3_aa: ASSQLAGRYNEQF

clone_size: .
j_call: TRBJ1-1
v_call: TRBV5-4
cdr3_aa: ASSLRGQGTEAF

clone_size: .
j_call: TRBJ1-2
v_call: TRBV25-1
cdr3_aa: ASSEGRGRLYGYT